One and the same sample provided the 19 T cell receptor beta chains below, sequenced in a study of early T cells in non-severe SARS-CoV-2 infection (dated by TCRdb to the early 2020s). Library generation was performed with 5' RACE. The reads were generated on a NextSeq 500. Using fastp trimming at Q25 and MiXCR clonotype assembly, TCRdb reanalyzed the public sequencing data and kept in-frame beta chains. Entries that share a CDR3 protein sequence are merged under the most common genes and DNA. For this sample there are tens of thousands of distinct CDR3 sequences; 9% to 10% appear just once. The top ten clones comprise around a sixth of the sample. The sample in question was whole blood, obtained at baseline. Every receptor here comes from an adult who was a healthcare worker with PCR-confirmed SARS-CoV-2 infection or an uninfected control (not recorded which).

A few counts support this clonotype. The genes are TRBV11-2 and TRBJ2-2, with D uncertain. V lost 1 base, J lost 7 bases, and 4 bases lay in between. The CDR3 covers 12 residues. Per the germline V gene, CDR1 is SGHAT and CDR2 is FQNNGV. CDR3 sequence reads: CASSLAFGELFF. The CDR3 region has the DNA TGTGCCAGCAGCTTAGCCTTCGGGGAGCTGTTTTTT.

This clonotype was observed many times. The rearrangement joins TRBV27 to TRBJ2-1, with 7 bases that match TRBD1. CDR3 length equals 14 residues. Losses at the gene ends were 0 bases for V and 7 bases for J; bases not matched to a gene: 3. The germline V gene has CDR1 MNHEY and CDR2 SMNVEV (reference sequence). CDR3: CASSLSHRGNEQFF. The CDR3 DNA follows: TGTGCCAGCAGTTTATCCCACAGGGGTAATGAGCAGTTCTTC.

This clonotype came up a few times. The chain has TRBV18 and TRBJ2-1; weak D call: TRBD2 (6 bases). V was pared by 3 bases and J by 8 bases, with 17 bases between. Germline V lookup: CDR1 KGHSH, CDR2 LQKENI. The CDR3 covers 15 residues. The CDR3 DNA sequence: TGTGCCAGCTCACCGGGGCGGGGCCGGGCTGATGAGCAGTTCTTC. It specifies CASSPGRGRADEQFF. The whole variable domain, filled in from reference TRBV18 and TRBJ2-1, reads NAGVMQNPRHLVRRRGQEARLRCSPMKGHSHVYWYRQLPEEGLKFMVYLQKENIIDESGMPKERFSAEFPKEGPSILRIQQVVRGDSAAYFCASSPGRGRADEQFFGPGTRLTVL.

This clonotype was picked up one time. This chain connects TRBV24-1 to TRBJ2-7; D gene ambiguous. Germline CDR1 is KGHDR and CDR2 is SFDVKD. V lost 1 base and J lost 5, with 5 bases in between. The CDR3 is made up of 12 amino acids. This chain's CDR3 is CATSDFGHEQYF. The CDR3, as DNA: TGTGCCACCAGTGATTTCGGCCACGAGCAGTACTTC.

This clonotype was seen repeatedly, ten times or more. CDR3 loop: CASSHRGFQPQHF. The CDR3 coding sequence is TGTGCCAGCAGCCACAGGGGGTTTCAGCCCCAGCATTTT. This chain joins TRBV6-2 or TRBV6-3 and TRBJ1-5; 8 nucleotides line up with TRBD1. CDR3 size: 13 residues. The junction had 4 bases not matched to a gene; V was cut back by 6 bases and J by 6 bases. Germline lookup yields CDR1 MNHEY and CDR2 SVGEGT.

This clonotype was observed at least ten times. The gene calls are TRBV20-1 and TRBJ1-1; a weak D match, TRBD1 (5 bases). The CDR3 is made up of 13 amino acids. Trimming removed 6 bases from V and 2 bases from J, with 13 bases in between. Per the germline V gene, CDR1 is DFQATT and CDR2 is SNEGSKA (reference sequence). CDR3: CSAAGPRNTEAFF. The CDR3 region has the DNA TGCAGTGCGGCGGGGCCACGCAACACTGAAGCTTTCTTT.

The chain recombines TRBV11-2 with TRBJ2-1; 8 positions agree with TRBD2. Per germline, CDR1 SGHAT and CDR2 FQNNGV. The length of the CDR3 is 15 residues. V shed 3 bases and J 6 bases; nucleotides not matched to a gene: 7. CDR3 loop: CASSFSGAPLNEQFF. The CDR3, as DNA: TGTGCCAGCAGCTTTAGCGGGGCCCCTCTCAATGAGCAGTTCTTC.

This clonotype was detected many times. This chain connects TRBV29-1 to TRBJ2-7, with 7 bases lining up with TRBD2. There are 14 residues in the CDR3. CDR1 is SQVTM, CDR2 ANQGSEA, per germline. V was clipped by 1 base and J by 3 bases; unmatched bases: 6. The CDR3 bases are TGCAGCGTTGAAGGCCCGGGAGGTCTCTACGAGCAGTACTTC. Encoded protein: CSVEGPGGLYEQYF.

The CDR3 sequence is CSVGGPTGNYNEQFF. The CDR3 DNA follows: TGCAGCGTTGGGGGCCCTACGGGTAACTACAATGAGCAGTTCTTC. The chain links TRBV29-1 to TRBJ2-1, with D possibly TRBD1 on 5 matching bases. Trimming left V 4 bases short and J 3 bases short, with 16 bases between. The CDR3 length is 15 residues. Germline assignment: CDR1 SQVTM and CDR2 ANQGSEA.

This clonotype has a handful of counts. J is TRBJ1-2 and V is TRBV27; TRBD1 agrees at 7 bases. The CDR3 covers 13 residues. Trimming took 6 bases from V and 4 from J; bases not matched to a gene: 5. Germline V gene lookup returns CDR1 MNHEY and CDR2 SMNVEV (reference sequence). CDR3: CASSTQGRYGYTF. CDR3 coding DNA: TGTGCCAGCAGCACACAGGGGCGCTATGGCTACACCTTC.

This chain uses TRBV28 with TRBJ1-2, with D possibly matching TRBD1 (5 bases). There are 13 residues in the CDR3. Germline CDR1 MDHEN, CDR2 SYDVKM. Trimming removed 3 bases at V and 5 bases at J, with 10 bases between. Written as DNA, the CDR3 is TGTGCCAGCAGTTTGTCAGGGAGGTATGGCTACACCTTC. Translated: CASSLSGRYGYTF.

This clonotype was found a few times. The chain uses TRBV4-2 and TRBJ2-7, with TRBD2 as a possible D gene (6 bases). V was shortened by 0 bases and J by 2 bases, with 11 bases between the two germline ends. The CDR3 length is 15 residues. From germline, CDR1 is LGHNA and CDR2 YNFKEQ. The CDR3 DNA follows: TGTGCCAGCAGCCAAGATGGCGGGGATACCTACGAGCAGTACTTC. Translated, it gives CASSQDGGDTYEQYF.

This clonotype was found a few times. The genes are TRBV12-3 or TRBV12-4 and TRBJ1-3; 8 bases map to TRBD1. This CDR3 is built from 16 residues. The J segment lost 3 bases and the V segment lost 5 bases, leaving 9 bases of the junction unmatched. CDR3 in DNA: TGTGCCAGCAGTCTCGGACAGGGAGGACTTGGAAACACCATATATTTT. This codes for CASSLGQGGLGNTIYF.

This clonotype showed up many times. CDR3 amino acids: CASTSQGTDTQYF. The DNA for the CDR3 is TGTGCCAGCACCAGCCAGGGCACAGATACGCAGTATTTT. This rearrangement joins TRBV3-1 to TRBJ2-3; no clear D. Trimming pared 7 bases from V and 1 base from J, leaving 9 bases between. Germline V gene lookup returns CDR1 LGHDT and CDR2 YNNKEL (reference sequence). The CDR3 loop spans 13 amino acids.

The sample holds many counts of this clonotype. The chain has TRBV6-2 or TRBV6-3 and TRBJ2-1; D not resolved. The CDR3 has 17 amino acids. Germline CDR1 reads MNHEY; CDR2 reads SVGEGT. The V gene lost 10 bases and the J gene lost 0 bases, with 22 bases spanning the gap. CDR3 nucleotides: TGTGCCATCACTACCCGCCCCACTTGGAGCTCCTACAATGAGCAGTTCTTC. As protein: CAITTRPTWSSYNEQFF.

The table lists this clonotype with a few counts. The CDR3 sequence is CAWSIGDVKNIQYF. The CDR3 DNA reads as TGTGCCTGGAGTATCGGGGATGTCAAAAACATTCAGTACTTC. This chain links TRBV30 with TRBJ2-4, with a weak D call TRBD2 (5 bases). V dropped 2 bases and J dropped 3 bases, with 11 bases sitting between them. Germline CDR1 is GTSNPN and CDR2 is SVGIG (reference sequence). CDR3 size: 14 residues.

This clonotype was found many times. The chain links TRBV27 to TRBJ1-2, with a weak D call TRBD1 (5 bases). The CDR3 is 15 residues long. Trimming cost V 6 bases and J 1 base, with 15 bases left between them. CDR1 and CDR2 (germline): MNHEY, SMNVEV (reference sequence). The CDR3 loop reads CASRTSRDRNYGYTF. CDR3 sequence (DNA): TGTGCCAGCAGAACCTCCAGGGACCGTAACTATGGCTACACCTTC.

Only a few counts were recorded for this clonotype. The rearrangement links TRBV9 to TRBJ1-2; no clear D gene. Trimming pared 5 bases from V and 0 bases from J, leaving 8 bases between. The CDR3 contains 13 residues. CDR1 SGDLS and CDR2 YYNGEE come from the germline V gene. CDR3 nucleotide sequence: TGTGCCAGCAGGGCGGAACCTAACTATGGCTACACCTTC. This encodes CASRAEPNYGYTF.

Here the CDR3 reads CASSTGATAYEQYF. DNA of the CDR3: TGTGCCAGCAGTACAGGGGCTACCGCCTACGAGCAGTACTTC. The J gene is TRBJ2-7, the V gene TRBV12-3 or TRBV12-4; 7 nucleotides agree with TRBD1. The J segment lost 2 bases and the V segment lost 5 bases, leaving 6 bases of the junction unmatched. This CDR3 is built from 14 residues.